This T cell receptor (beta chain) is from a study of T cells in Graves' hyperthyroidism and ophthalmopathy. Study observations and caveats: Most expanded thyroid clonotypes above 0.001 also appeared in blood. The authors' 13 V-J model separated ophthalmopathy from stable hyperthyroidism.

This clonotype has a count of ten or more. Its antigen is unknown. This CDR3 is 16 amino acids long. Losses at the gene ends were 6 bases for V and 3 bases for J; bases not matched to a gene: 12. The germline gives CDR1 MNHNS, CDR2 SASEGT. It was RNA transcripts that yielded the amplified TCR beta CDR3 regions. The primer set for the first-round RT-PCR of the TCR CDR3 was HTBI. In TCRdb, the multiplex PCR reads were re-called with MiXCR into one record per CDR3 protein. The sample consists of about 330,000 distinct CDR3 sequences, roughly 13% of them appearing once. The sample consisted of blood. The chain uses TRBV6-1 and TRBJ1-2, with 8 bases fitting TRBD1. This sequence was found in a woman aged 40 to 50 with Graves' ophthalmopathy. The DNA of the CDR3 is TGTGCCAGCAGGCATACATCCCAGACAGGGGACTATGGCTACACCTTC. Its protein is CASRHTSQTGDYGYTF.